This T cell receptor beta chain was identified in a study of T cell responses to AZD1222 COVID-19 vaccine. Trimming cost V 4 bases and J 4 bases; bases outside gene matches: 8. The CDR3 extends over 16 amino acids. Per germline, CDR1 MNHNS and CDR2 SASEGT. In its sample, this clone was seen once. What it binds is not known. Overall study results and limits: It should be noted that donors were predominantly white British and more often female, and clonal diversity was possibly underestimated. At study baseline, merely six AZD1222 recipients were seropositive. Vaccination with two AZD1222 doses was followed by a rise in Spike-specific TCR breadth and depth. As reported, nearly half of all spike-specific TCRs target variant regions that are unmutated.

Here immunoSEQ multiplex PCR was the method, and the copy in TCRdb shows in-frame clones only, minus some. The sample lists 75,000 to 90,000 clones, 86% occurring once. The chain links TRBV6-1 to TRBJ2-7; 12 bases agree with TRBD2. The TCR was taken from an adult in good health. The material was peripheral blood, obtained on day 0 of AZD1222 vaccination. This CDR3 is CASSGLAGGPRYEQYF. The CDR3 DNA reads TGTGCCAGCAGTGGGCTAGCGGGAGGGCCTAGGTACGAGCAGTACTTC.